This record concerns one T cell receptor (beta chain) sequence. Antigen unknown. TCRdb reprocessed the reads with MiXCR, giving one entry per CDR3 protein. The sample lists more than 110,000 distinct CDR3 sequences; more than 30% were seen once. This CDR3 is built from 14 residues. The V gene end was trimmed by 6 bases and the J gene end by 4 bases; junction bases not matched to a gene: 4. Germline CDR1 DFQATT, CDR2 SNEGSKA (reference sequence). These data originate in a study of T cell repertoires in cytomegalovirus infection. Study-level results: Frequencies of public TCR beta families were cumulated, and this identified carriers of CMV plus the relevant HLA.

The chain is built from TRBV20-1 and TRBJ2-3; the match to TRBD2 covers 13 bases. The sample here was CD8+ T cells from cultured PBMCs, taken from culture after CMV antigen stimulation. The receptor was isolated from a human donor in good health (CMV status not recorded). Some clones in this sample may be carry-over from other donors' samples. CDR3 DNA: TGCAGTGCCAAACTAGCGGGGGGGCCAGATACGCAGTATTTT. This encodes CSAKLAGGPDTQYF.